Below, 12 T cell receptor beta chains from the same sample are listed, as sequenced in a study of CD8+CD57+ T cells in acquired aplastic anemia. Sequencing involved patients with CD8+CD57+ cell expansion previously shown by flow cytometry. The template used for profiling TCR beta VDJ and CDR3 was genomic DNA. TCRdb itself ran the reads through MiXCR, one entry per CDR3 protein. Of around 430,000 distinct CDR3 sequences in the sample, about a third are singletons; the top ten hold 0.82%. Sequencing used sorted CD4+, CD8+, or CD8+CD57+ T cells (not recorded which) from PBMCs. These receptors were collected from a human donor with aplastic anemia.

This clonotype has just a few counts. The chain employs TRBV3-1 and TRBJ1-2; D unresolved. The CDR3 contains 13 residues. Germline values: CDR1 LGHDT, CDR2 YNNKEL (reference sequence). V lost 0 bases and J 5 bases, leaving 7 bases between the germline ends. The CDR3 coding sequence is TGTGCCAGCAGCCAAGATGAGAGGTATGGCTACACCTTC. It encodes CASSQDERYGYTF.

This clonotype was seen at least ten times. This chain connects TRBV2 to TRBJ2-3; D is undetermined. This CDR3 is 14 amino acids long. V lost 6 bases and J lost 0, with 10 bases in between. Germline V gene sequence: CDR1 SNHLY, CDR2 FYNNEI. CDR3 in DNA: TGTGCCAGCAGCTTCACCGATAGCACAGATACGCAGTATTTT. It yields the protein CASSFTDSTDTQYF. The whole variable domain, remainder taken from reference TRBV2 and TRBJ2-3, is EPEVTQTPSHQVTQMGQEVILRCVPISNHLYFYWYRQILGQKVEFLVSFYNNEISEKSEIFDDQFSVERPDGSNFTLKIRSTKLEDSAMYFCASSFTDSTDTQYFGPGTRLTVL.

The chain is built from TRBV12-3 or TRBV12-4 and TRBJ1-1; D is ambiguous. The CDR3 totals 11 residues. The V end lost 3 bases, the J end lost 11 bases, and 10 bases lay between the germline ends. The DNA for the CDR3 is TGTGCCAGCAGTTTCGGGAACTTTGCTTTCTTT. It yields the protein CASSFGNFAFF.

To note about this clonotype: Being one base from a much bigger clone, this may be a read error. The V and J genes are TRBV6-5 and TRBJ1-6, with no clear D. The CDR3 contains 14 residues. Germline V gene sequence: CDR1 MNHEY, CDR2 SVGAGI. DNA for the CDR3: TGTGCCAGCAGTTACTCGGAGTCCGATGCACCCCCCCACTTT. Translating it yields CASSYSESDAPPHF.

This clonotype has a handful of counts. This chain uses TRBV20-1 with TRBJ1-1; D gene uncertain. CDR1 DFQATT and CDR2 SNEGSKA come from the germline V gene (reference sequence). Deletions cut 7 bases from V and 1 base from J, with 7 bases between. The CDR3 is 11 residues long. CDR3 region: CSGVENTEAFF. The CDR3 DNA sequence: TGCAGTGGAGTGGAGAACACTGAAGCTTTCTTT.

This clonotype was recorded only once. Given a much more abundant clone one base away, this may be a read error. The chain is built from TRBV11-2 and TRBJ2-1, with D maybe TRBD2 (6 bases). TRBJ2-5 explains the end of the DNA better; the J call may be wrong. The CDR3 runs to 17 residues. The V gene's germline CDR1 is SGHAT and CDR2 FQNNGV. The CDR3 reads CASSLGEPGGNQGTQYF. In nucleotides, the CDR3 is TGTGCCAGCAGCTTAGGCGAACCTGGGGGGAATCAAGGGACCCAGTACTTC.

This clonotype has more than one count but fewer than ten. The chain employs TRBV15 and TRBJ1-2; D is undetermined. Germline loops: CDR1 LNHNV, CDR2 YYDKDF (reference sequence). CDR3 length equals 10 residues. V was shortened by 7 bases and J by 4 bases, with 4 bases between the two germline ends. The CDR3 reads CATTSYGYTF. CDR3 coding DNA: TGTGCCACCACCTCCTATGGCTACACCTTC. Full variable domain (rest looked up from reference TRBV15 and TRBJ1-2): DAMVIQNPRYQVTQFGKPVTLSCSQTLNHNVMYWYQQKSSQAPKLLFHYYDKDFNNEADTPDNFQSRRPNTSFCFLDIRSPGLGDTAMYLCATTSYGYTFGSGTRLTVV.

This clonotype is a singleton in its sample. The chain has TRBV24-1 and TRBJ1-2; possible D gene TRBD1, 5 bases. This CDR3 spans 13 amino acids. Looked up from germline, CDR1 is KGHDR and CDR2 is SFDVKD. V was shortened by 2 bases and J by 8 bases, with 11 bases between the two germline ends. As DNA, the CDR3 is TGTGCCACCAGTGATTCAGGGTTGCAGGGCTACACCTTC. It is translated as CATSDSGLQGYTF.

The rearrangement links TRBV2 to TRBJ2-2, with 7 bases identical to TRBD2. This CDR3 is 15 amino acids long. The V segment lost 4 bases and the J segment 2 bases; nucleotides outside the gene matches: 4. Germline V lookup: CDR1 SNHLY, CDR2 FYNNEI. CDR3 sequence: CASSGSGENTGELFF. The CDR3 DNA reads TGTGCCAGCAGTGGGAGCGGGGAAAACACCGGGGAGCTGTTTTTT. The variable domain in full, with the rest retrieved from reference TRBV2 and TRBJ2-2, is EPEVTQTPSHQVTQMGQEVILRCVPISNHLYFYWYRQILGQKVEFLVSFYNNEISEKSEIFDDQFSVERPDGSNFTLKIRSTKLEDSAMYFCASSGSGENTGELFFGEGSRLTVL.

V gene TRBV19 combines with J gene TRBJ1-2, with TRBD1 matching 11 bases. V shed 3 bases and J 9 bases; nucleotides not matched to a gene: 6. The CDR3 sequence is 14 residues long. In germline, CDR1 is LNHDA, CDR2 SQIVND (reference sequence). The CDR3 loop reads CASSIGQGASRYTF. The CDR3 region has the DNA TGTGCCAGTAGTATCGGACAGGGGGCGTCTCGCTACACCTTC.

The V call is TRBV5-1, the J call TRBJ2-7; TRBD1 agrees at 8 bases. V lost 1 base to trimming and J lost 7 bases; unmatched junction nucleotides: 10. The CDR3 sequence is 15 residues long. Germline V gene sequence: CDR1 SGHRS, CDR2 YFSETQ. The CDR3 DNA reads TGCGCCAGCAGCTTGTTCGAGACAGGGGCTGGAGAGCAGTACTTC. Translating gives CASSLFETGAGEQYF.

The chain combines TRBV9 with TRBJ1-6; D is undetermined. V was shortened by 0 bases and J by 7 bases, with 14 bases between the two germline ends. The germline gives CDR1 SGDLS, CDR2 YYNGEE. The CDR3 runs 16 residues. Here the CDR3 reads CASSVDASQANSPLHF. As DNA, the CDR3 is TGTGCCAGCAGCGTAGACGCTAGCCAGGCGAATTCACCCCTCCACTTT.